This TCR beta chain was profiled in a study of blood T cell repertoires in COVID-19. For the study at large: The cDNA or gDNA used as material had been derived from T cells, B-cell-depleted T cells, or PBMCs.

This CDR3 spans 15 amino acids. The V segment lost 6 bases and the J segment 1 base; nucleotides outside the gene matches: 9. CDR1 WNHNN and CDR2 SYGVQD come from the germline V gene (reference sequence). Per the study methods: Amplification from reference gene primers served as the basis for estimated nucleated cell counts. TCRdb keeps only in-frame clones here, not all; method: immunoSEQ multiplex PCR. V and J calls and clone size are as listed in that table; D and trimming were resolved from the DNA. The sample holds fewer than 300,000 clones, over 75% seen once. The genes are TRBV10-1 and TRBJ2-7; 7 nucleotides align to TRBD2. Input material: peripheral blood. The clonotype was recovered from a woman younger than 45 with acute or convalescent COVID-19. CDR3 sequence reads: CASSHNRGESYEQYF. The CDR3 DNA reads TGCGCCAGCAGCCATAATCGGGGGGAATCCTACGAGCAGTACTTC.